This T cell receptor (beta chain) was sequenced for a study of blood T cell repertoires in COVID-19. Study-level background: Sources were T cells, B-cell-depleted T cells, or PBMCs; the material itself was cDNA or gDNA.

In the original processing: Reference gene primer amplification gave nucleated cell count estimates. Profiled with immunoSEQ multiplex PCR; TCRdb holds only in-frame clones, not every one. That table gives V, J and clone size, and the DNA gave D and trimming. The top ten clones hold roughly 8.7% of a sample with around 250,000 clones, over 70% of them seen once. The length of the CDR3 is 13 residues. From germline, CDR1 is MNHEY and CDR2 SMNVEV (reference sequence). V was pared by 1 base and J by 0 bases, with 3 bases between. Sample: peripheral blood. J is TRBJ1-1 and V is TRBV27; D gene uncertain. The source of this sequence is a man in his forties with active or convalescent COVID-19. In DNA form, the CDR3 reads TGTGCCAGCAGTTTATGGCTGAACACTGAAGCTTTCTTT. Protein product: CASSLWLNTEAFF.